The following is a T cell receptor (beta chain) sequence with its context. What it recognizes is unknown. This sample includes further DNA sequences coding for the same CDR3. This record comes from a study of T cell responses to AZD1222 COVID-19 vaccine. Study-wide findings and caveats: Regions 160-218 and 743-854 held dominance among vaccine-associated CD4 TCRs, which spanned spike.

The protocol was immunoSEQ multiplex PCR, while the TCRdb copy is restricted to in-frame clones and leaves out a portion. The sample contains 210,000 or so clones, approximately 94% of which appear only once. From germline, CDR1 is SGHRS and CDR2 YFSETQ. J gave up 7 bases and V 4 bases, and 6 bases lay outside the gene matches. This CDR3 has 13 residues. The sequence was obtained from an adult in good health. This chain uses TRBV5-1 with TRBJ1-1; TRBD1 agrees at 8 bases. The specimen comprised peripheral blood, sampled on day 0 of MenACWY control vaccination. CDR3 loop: CASSMDRVGEAFF. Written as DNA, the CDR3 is TGCGCCAGCAGCATGGACAGGGTAGGTGAAGCTTTCTTT.